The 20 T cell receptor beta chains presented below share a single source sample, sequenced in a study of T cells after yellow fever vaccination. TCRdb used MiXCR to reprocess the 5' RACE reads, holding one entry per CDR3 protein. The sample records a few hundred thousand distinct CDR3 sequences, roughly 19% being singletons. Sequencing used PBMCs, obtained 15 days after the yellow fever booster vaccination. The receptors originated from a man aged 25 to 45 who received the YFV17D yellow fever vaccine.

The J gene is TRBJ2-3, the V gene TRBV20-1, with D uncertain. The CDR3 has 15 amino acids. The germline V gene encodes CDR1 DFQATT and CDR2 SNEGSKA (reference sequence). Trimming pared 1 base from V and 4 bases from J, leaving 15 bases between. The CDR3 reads CSARALGRRADTQYF. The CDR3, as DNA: TGCAGTGCTAGAGCTTTAGGGCGACGAGCAGATACGCAGTATTTT.

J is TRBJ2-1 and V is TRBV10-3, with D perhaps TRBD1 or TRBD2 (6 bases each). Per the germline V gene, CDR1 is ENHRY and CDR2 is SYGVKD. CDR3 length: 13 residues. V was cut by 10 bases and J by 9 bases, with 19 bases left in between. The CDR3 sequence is CATRDLGGSEQFF. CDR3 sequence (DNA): TGTGCCACTCGGGACCTGGGGGGCAGTGAGCAGTTCTTC.

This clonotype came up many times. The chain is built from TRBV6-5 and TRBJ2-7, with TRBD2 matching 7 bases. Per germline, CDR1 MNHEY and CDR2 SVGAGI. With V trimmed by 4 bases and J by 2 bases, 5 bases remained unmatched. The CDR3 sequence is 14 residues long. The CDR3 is CASSLASGPYEQYF. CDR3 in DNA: TGTGCCAGCAGTTTAGCTAGCGGACCCTACGAGCAGTACTTC.

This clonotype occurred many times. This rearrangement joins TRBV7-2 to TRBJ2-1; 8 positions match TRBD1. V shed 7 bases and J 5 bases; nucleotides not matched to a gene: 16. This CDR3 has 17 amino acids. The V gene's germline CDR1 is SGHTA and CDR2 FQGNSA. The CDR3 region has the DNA TGTGCCAGCACCGTGAAAAGGACAGGGAGGTCCCACAATGAGCAGTTCTTC. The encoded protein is CASTVKRTGRSHNEQFF. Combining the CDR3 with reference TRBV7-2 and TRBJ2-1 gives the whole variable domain GAGVSQSPSNKVTEKGKDVELRCDPISGHTALYWYRQSLGQGLEFLIYFQGNSAPDKSGLPSDRFSAERTGGSVSTLTIQRTQQEDSAVYLCASTVKRTGRSHNEQFFGPGTRLTVL.

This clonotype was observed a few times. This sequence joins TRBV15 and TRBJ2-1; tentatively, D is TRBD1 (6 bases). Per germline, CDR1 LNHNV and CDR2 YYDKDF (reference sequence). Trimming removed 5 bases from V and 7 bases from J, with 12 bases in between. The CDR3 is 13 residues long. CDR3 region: CATSPQGSNEQFF. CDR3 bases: TGTGCCACCAGCCCCCAGGGGTCTAATGAGCAGTTCTTC.

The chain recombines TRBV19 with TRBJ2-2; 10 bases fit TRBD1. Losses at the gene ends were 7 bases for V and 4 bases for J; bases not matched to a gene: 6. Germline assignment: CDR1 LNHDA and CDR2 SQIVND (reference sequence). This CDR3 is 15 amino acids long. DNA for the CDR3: TGTGCCAGTACTGACAGGGGGCTAGTCACCGGGGAGCTGTTTTTT. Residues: CASTDRGLVTGELFF.

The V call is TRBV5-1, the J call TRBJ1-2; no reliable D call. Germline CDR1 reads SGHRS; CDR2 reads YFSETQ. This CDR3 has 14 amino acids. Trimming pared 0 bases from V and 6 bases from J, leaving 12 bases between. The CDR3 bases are TGCGCCAGCAGCTTGGCGGAGGGCTGGGATGGCTACACCTTC. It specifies CASSLAEGWDGYTF.

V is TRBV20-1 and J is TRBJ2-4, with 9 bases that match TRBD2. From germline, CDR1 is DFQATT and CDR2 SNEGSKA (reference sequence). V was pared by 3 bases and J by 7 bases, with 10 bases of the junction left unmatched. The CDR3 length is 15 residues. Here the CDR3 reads CSASSSGSRGNIQYF. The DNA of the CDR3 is TGCAGTGCTAGTAGTAGCGGGAGTAGGGGGAACATTCAGTACTTC.

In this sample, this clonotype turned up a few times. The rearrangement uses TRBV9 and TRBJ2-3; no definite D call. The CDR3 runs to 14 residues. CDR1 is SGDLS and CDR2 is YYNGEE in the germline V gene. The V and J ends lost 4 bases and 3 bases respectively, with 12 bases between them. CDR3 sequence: CASSPTFGTDTQYF. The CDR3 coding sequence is TGTGCCAGCAGCCCCACTTTCGGGACAGATACGCAGTATTTT.

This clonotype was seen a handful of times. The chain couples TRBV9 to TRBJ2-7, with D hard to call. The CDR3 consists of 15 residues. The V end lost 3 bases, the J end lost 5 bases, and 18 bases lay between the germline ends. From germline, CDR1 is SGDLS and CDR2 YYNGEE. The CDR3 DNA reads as TGTGCCAGCAGCGCCACGGCCGGGCTTACAAACGAGCAGTACTTC. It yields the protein CASSATAGLTNEQYF.

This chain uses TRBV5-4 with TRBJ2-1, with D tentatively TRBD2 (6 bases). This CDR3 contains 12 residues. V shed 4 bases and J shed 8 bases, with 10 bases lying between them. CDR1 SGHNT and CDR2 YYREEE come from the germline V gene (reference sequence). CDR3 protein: CASSGTFDEQFF. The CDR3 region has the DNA TGTGCCAGCAGCGGGACTTTCGATGAGCAGTTCTTC.

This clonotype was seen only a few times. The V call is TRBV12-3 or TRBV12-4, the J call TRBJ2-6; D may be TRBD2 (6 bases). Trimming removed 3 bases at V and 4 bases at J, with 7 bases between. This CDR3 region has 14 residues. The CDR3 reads CASSFAGGANVLTF. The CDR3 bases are TGTGCCAGCAGTTTTGCGGGAGGGGCCAACGTCCTGACTTTC.

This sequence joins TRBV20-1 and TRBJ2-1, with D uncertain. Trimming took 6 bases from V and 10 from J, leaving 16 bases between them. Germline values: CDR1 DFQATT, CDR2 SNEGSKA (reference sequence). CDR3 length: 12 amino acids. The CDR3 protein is CSAPLGSREQFF. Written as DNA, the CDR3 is TGCAGTGCCCCCCTTGGCAGCCGGGAGCAGTTCTTC.

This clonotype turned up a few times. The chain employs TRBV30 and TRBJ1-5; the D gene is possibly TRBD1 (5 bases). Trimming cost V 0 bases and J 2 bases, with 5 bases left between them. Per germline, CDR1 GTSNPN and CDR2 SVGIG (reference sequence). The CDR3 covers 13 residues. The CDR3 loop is CAWSVGGNQPQHF. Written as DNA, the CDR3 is TGTGCCTGGAGTGTAGGGGGCAATCAGCCCCAGCATTTT.

CDR3 region: CASRLASGNTIYF. As DNA, the CDR3 is TGTGCCAGCAGACTTGCATCCGGAAACACCATATATTTT. The rearrangement links TRBV28 to TRBJ1-3; D ambiguous. V was pared by 6 bases and J by 4 bases, with 10 bases between. The length of the CDR3 is 13 residues. Germline loops: CDR1 MDHEN, CDR2 SYDVKM.

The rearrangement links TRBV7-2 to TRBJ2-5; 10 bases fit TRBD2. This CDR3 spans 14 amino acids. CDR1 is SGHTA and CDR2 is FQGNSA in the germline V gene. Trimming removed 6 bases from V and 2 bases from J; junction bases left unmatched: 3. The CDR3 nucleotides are TGTGCCAGCAGACTAGCGGGACTACAAGAGACCCAGTACTTC. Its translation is CASRLAGLQETQYF.

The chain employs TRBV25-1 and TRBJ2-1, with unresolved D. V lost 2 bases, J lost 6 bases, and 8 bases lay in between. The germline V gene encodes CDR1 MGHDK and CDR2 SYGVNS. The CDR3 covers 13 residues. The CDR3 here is CASSEGNSNEQFF. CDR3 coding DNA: TGTGCCAGCAGTGAAGGCAACAGCAATGAGCAGTTCTTC.

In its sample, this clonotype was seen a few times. Here the CDR3 reads CASTPSPGTSVADTQYF. CDR3 DNA: TGTGCCAGCACCCCCTCCCCCGGGACTAGCGTTGCAGATACGCAGTATTTT. This sequence joins TRBV7-2 and TRBJ2-3; 10 bases are a match to TRBD2. V lost 7 bases, J lost 4 bases, and 14 bases stayed unmatched. The CDR3 consists of 17 residues. Germline-derived CDR1 and CDR2 are SGHTA and FQGNSA.

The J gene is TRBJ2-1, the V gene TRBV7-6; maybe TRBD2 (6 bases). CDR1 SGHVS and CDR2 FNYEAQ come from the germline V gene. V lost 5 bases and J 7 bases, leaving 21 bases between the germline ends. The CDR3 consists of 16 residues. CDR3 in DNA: TGTGCCAGCAGCGAAAGGCGGGGTGGGTTAATGAATGAGCAGTTCTTC. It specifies CASSERRGGLMNEQFF. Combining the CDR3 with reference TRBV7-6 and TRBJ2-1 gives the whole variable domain GAGVSQSPRYKVTKRGQDVALRCDPISGHVSLYWYRQALGQGPEFLTYFNYEAQQDKSGLPNDRFSAERPEGSISTLTIQRTEQRDSAMYRCASSERRGGLMNEQFFGPGTRLTVL.

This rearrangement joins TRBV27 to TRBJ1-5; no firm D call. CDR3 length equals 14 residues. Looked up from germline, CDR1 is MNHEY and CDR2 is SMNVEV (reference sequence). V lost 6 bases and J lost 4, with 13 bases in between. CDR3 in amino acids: CASSLLAGNQPQHF. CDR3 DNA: TGTGCCAGCAGCCTTCTCGCCGGGAATCAGCCCCAGCATTTT.